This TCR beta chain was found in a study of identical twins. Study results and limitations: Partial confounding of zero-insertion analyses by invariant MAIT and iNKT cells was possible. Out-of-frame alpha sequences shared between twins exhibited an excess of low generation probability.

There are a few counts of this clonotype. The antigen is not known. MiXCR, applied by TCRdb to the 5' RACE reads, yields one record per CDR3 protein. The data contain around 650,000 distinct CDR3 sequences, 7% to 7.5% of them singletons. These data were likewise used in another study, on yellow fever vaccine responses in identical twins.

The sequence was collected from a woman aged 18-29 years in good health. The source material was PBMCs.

The CDR3 nucleotides read TGTGCCAGCAGACCGACCGGGACAGCATATAATTCACCCCTCCACTTT. Translation gives CASRPTGTAYNSPLHF. This sequence joins TRBV7-9 and TRBJ1-6; 7 positions agree with TRBD1. Unmatched junction bases numbered 9, after V lost 6 bases and J lost 4 bases. Germline CDR1 reads SEHNR; CDR2 reads FQNEAQ (reference sequence). The CDR3 covers 16 residues.